A single sample gave rise to the 27 T cell receptor beta chains below, sequenced in a study of beta chain features in type 1 diabetes. Whole-study findings and limits: Moderate but significant shortening of TCRB CDR3s was recorded in all four CD4+ subsets from Type 1 diabetes patients.

Investigators reverse transcribed all isolated RNA, so they sequenced expressed TCRB transcripts. Sequencing was performed with immunoSEQ multiplex PCR; in TCRdb, only in-frame clones are kept and a portion is missing. The repertoire holds approximately 150,000 clones, with approximately 62% as singletons. For these receptors, no antigen is known. Input material: naive CD4+ T cells from blood. Receptor source: a man aged 25-45 years with type 1 diabetes.

The gene calls are TRBV15 and TRBJ2-3; TRBD1 might be the D (6 bases). With 2 bases removed from V and 0 bases from J, the gap between germline ends came to 15 bases. CDR1 LNHNV and CDR2 YYDKDF come from the germline V gene (reference sequence). CDR3 length: 17 residues. CDR3 amino acids: CATSRPYRVSSTDTQYF. The CDR3 coding sequence is TGTGCCACCAGCAGACCTTACAGGGTTTCTAGCACAGATACGCAGTATTTT.

This chain joins TRBV13 and TRBJ1-1; no definite D call. Germline CDR1 PRHDT, CDR2 FYEKMQ (reference sequence). The CDR3 loop spans 12 amino acids. With 7 bases removed from V and 0 bases from J, the gap between germline ends came to 6 bases. The chain's CDR3 is CASITVNTEAFF. CDR3 nucleotide sequence: TGTGCCAGCATTACAGTGAACACTGAAGCTTTCTTT.

The V gene is TRBV2, the J gene TRBJ2-6; D uncertain. V dropped 4 bases and J dropped 0 bases, with 7 bases sitting between them. Germline V CDR1 and CDR2: SNHLY, FYNNEI. This CDR3 contains 15 residues. This CDR3 reads CASSGPDSGANVLTF. CDR3 nucleotide sequence: TGTGCCAGCAGTGGTCCGGACTCTGGGGCCAACGTCCTGACTTTC.

V gene TRBV4-3 combines with J gene TRBJ1-5; 12 bases line up with TRBD1. CDR3 length: 20 amino acids. Trimming took 0 bases from V and 3 from J; bases not matched to a gene: 12. Germline-derived CDR1 and CDR2 are LGHNA and YSLEER. The CDR3 nucleotides are TGCGCCAGCAGCCAAGATCTGGGGACAGGGGGCATCGGTGACAATCAGCCCCAGCATTTT. It specifies CASSQDLGTGGIGDNQPQHF.

The chain is built from TRBV20-1 and TRBJ2-7; D ambiguous. Per germline, CDR1 DFQATT and CDR2 SNEGSKA (reference sequence). The CDR3 consists of 11 residues. Between the trimmed V and J ends, which lost 2 bases and 2 bases, there was a span of 4 bases. The CDR3 DNA sequence: TGCAGTGCTAGACAAACCTACGAGCAGTACTTC. Protein sequence: CSARQTYEQYF.

The V gene is TRBV28, the J gene TRBJ2-7; TRBD1 or TRBD2 may be the D gene (6 bases each). This CDR3 is 15 amino acids long. The V gene lost 6 bases and the J gene lost 1 base, with 16 bases spanning the gap. CDR1 is MDHEN and CDR2 is SYDVKM in the germline V gene. The CDR3 sequence is CASRAGGQSSYEQYF. The CDR3 DNA reads TGTGCCAGCAGGGCCGGGGGCCAGTCATCCTACGAGCAGTACTTC.

V is TRBV7-2 and J is TRBJ1-1; no clear D. V was cut by 5 bases and J by 0 bases, with 10 bases left in between. Germline CDR1 SGHTA, CDR2 FQGNSA. CDR3 size: 14 residues. CDR3 coding DNA: TGTGCCAGCAGCGGAAGCGGTCTGAACACTGAAGCTTTCTTT. Amino acids: CASSGSGLNTEAFF. The full variable domain, its missing parts supplied by reference TRBV7-2 and TRBJ1-1, is GAGVSQSPSNKVTEKGKDVELRCDPISGHTALYWYRQSLGQGLEFLIYFQGNSAPDKSGLPSDRFSAERTGGSVSTLTIQRTQQEDSAVYLCASSGSGLNTEAFFGQGTRLTVV.

The table lists this clone with a count of one. Here the CDR3 reads CAWSVLTTEAFF. DNA for the CDR3: TGTGCCTGGAGTGTTTTAACGACTGAAGCTTTCTTT. This chain connects TRBV30 to TRBJ1-1; D is ambiguous. CDR3 length: 12 amino acids. Germline CDR1 and CDR2: GTSNPN and SVGIG (reference sequence). Trimming pared 0 bases from V and 5 bases from J, leaving 7 bases between.

The rearrangement joins TRBV7-2 to TRBJ1-5; D ambiguous. Per the germline V gene, CDR1 is SGHTA and CDR2 is FQGNSA. V lost 1 base to trimming and J lost 6 bases, with 4 bases between them. The length of the CDR3 is 12 residues. CDR3 in amino acids: CASSLEAQPQHF. For the CDR3, the DNA is TGTGCCAGCAGCTTAGAGGCTCAGCCCCAGCATTTT.

In regard to this clone: Other DNA sequences in the sample encode the same CDR3. This chain joins TRBV18 and TRBJ1-2, with D uncertain. This CDR3 spans 13 amino acids. Per the germline V gene, CDR1 is KGHSH and CDR2 is LQKENI. The V end was cut by 3 bases, the J end by 3 bases, with 8 bases between. The CDR3 DNA is TGTGCCAGCTCACCGGACCGGGACTATGGCTACACCTTC. It translates to CASSPDRDYGYTF.

V is TRBV28 and J is TRBJ2-7; D is ambiguous. CDR3 length: 12 amino acids. V was pared by 3 bases and J by 3 bases, with 6 bases between. Germline loops: CDR1 MDHEN, CDR2 SYDVKM. DNA for the CDR3: TGTGCCAGCAGTTTCAAGGGCTACGAGCAGTACTTC. Residues: CASSFKGYEQYF.

The chain employs TRBV4-3 and TRBJ2-1; TRBD2 aligns across 8 bases. This CDR3 is built from 16 residues. CDR1 LGHNA and CDR2 YSLEER come from the germline V gene. After removal of 4 bases from V and 0 bases from J, the junction contained 5 bases not matched to a gene. Written as DNA, the CDR3 is TGCGCCAGCAGCCGAATAGCGGGGAACTCCTACAATGAGCAGTTCTTC. Encoded protein: CASSRIAGNSYNEQFF.

V is TRBV18 and J is TRBJ2-1; no reliable D call. In germline, CDR1 is KGHSH, CDR2 LQKENI. The length of the CDR3 is 13 residues. Trimming took off 2 bases at V and 7 bases at J, with 9 bases between the two ends. CDR3 sequence (DNA): TGTGCCAGCTCACCAACAGATCGGAATGAGCAGTTCTTC. As protein: CASSPTDRNEQFF.

The chain uses TRBV30 and TRBJ1-2, with TRBD1 identical over 7 bases. There are 11 residues in the CDR3. Germline V CDR1 and CDR2: GTSNPN, SVGIG (reference sequence). Unmatched junction bases numbered 1, after V lost 5 bases and J lost 4 bases. The CDR3 sequence is CAWDRVYGYTF. The CDR3 DNA follows: TGTGCCTGGGACAGGGTCTATGGCTACACCTTC.

This clone was detected a few times. J is TRBJ1-5 and V is TRBV30, with a weak D call TRBD1 (6 bases). V was cut by 2 bases and J by 5 bases, with 19 bases left in between. From germline, CDR1 is GTSNPN and CDR2 SVGIG (reference sequence). The CDR3 totals 16 residues. In nucleotides, the CDR3 is TGTGCCTGGAGTAGGTCCCAAACAGGGATAGATCAGCCCCAGCATTTT. Translated: CAWSRSQTGIDQPQHF. Based on the CDR3 plus reference TRBV30 and TRBJ1-5, the full variable domain is SQTIHQWPATLVQPVGSPLSLECTVEGTSNPNLYWYRQAAGRGLQLLFYSVGIGQISSEVPQNLSASRPQDRQFILSSKKLLLSDSGFYLCAWSRSQTGIDQPQHFGDGTRLSIL.

The J gene is TRBJ2-5, the V gene TRBV14; D is uncertain. CDR3 length equals 16 residues. V lost 0 bases and J 1 base, leaving 12 bases between the germline ends. From germline, CDR1 is SGHDN and CDR2 FVKESK. CDR3 in DNA: TGTGCCAGCAGCCAAGATCAGACACCTATCCAAGAGACCCAGTACTTC. Its protein is CASSQDQTPIQETQYF.

This clone was counted once. The gene calls are TRBV7-9 and TRBJ2-5, with a possible D match to TRBD1 (6 bases). Germline loops: CDR1 SEHNR, CDR2 FQNEAQ (reference sequence). Deletions cut 5 bases from V and 5 bases from J, with 12 bases between. This CDR3 spans 13 amino acids. The CDR3 coding sequence is TGTGCCAGCAGCCCGATGGGGGCTGAGACCCAGTACTTC. It encodes CASSPMGAETQYF. Filled out from reference TRBV7-9 and TRBJ2-5, the complete variable domain reads DTGVSQNPRHKITKRGQNVTFRCDPISEHNRLYWYRQTLGQGPEFLTYFQNEAQLEKSRLLSDRFSAERPKGSFSTLEIQRTEQGDSAMYLCASSPMGAETQYFGPGTRLLVL.

The chain couples TRBV6-5 to TRBJ2-7, with D perhaps TRBD1 (6 bases). Germline CDR1 is MNHEY and CDR2 is SVGAGI. V was trimmed by 7 bases and J by 4 bases, leaving 14 bases between them. This CDR3 has 13 amino acids. CDR3 coding DNA: TGTGCCAGCACCGCAGACAGGAGGTACGAGCAGTACTTC. It translates to CASTADRRYEQYF.

The chain carries TRBV23-1 and TRBJ1-2, with unresolved D. TRBV23-1 is an open reading frame, and its role is uncertain. CDR3 length: 14 amino acids. V lost 2 bases and J 8 bases, leaving 15 bases between the germline ends. CDR3 nucleotide sequence: TGCGCCAGCAGTCAACATCCCCGGGGATGGGGCTACACCTTC. Its protein is CASSQHPRGWGYTF.

This clone was seen a handful of times. V gene TRBV2 combines with J gene TRBJ2-1; D unclear. Trimming stripped 5 bases from V and 5 bases from J, with 7 bases between. CDR1 is SNHLY and CDR2 is FYNNEI in the germline V gene. The CDR3 totals 12 residues. CDR3 DNA sequence: TGTGCCAGCAGTCTTCAGAACAATGAGCAGTTCTTC. It specifies CASSLQNNEQFF.

Concerning this clone itself: This specimen includes other DNA sequences encoding the same CDR3. The chain is built from TRBV5-1 and TRBJ2-7; a weak D match, TRBD2 (5 bases). Looked up from germline, CDR1 is SGHRS and CDR2 is YFSETQ. Trimming removed 0 bases at V and 0 bases at J, with 7 bases between. The CDR3 runs to 14 residues. CDR3 DNA: TGCGCCAGCAGCTTGGTAGGGAGCTCCTACGAGCAGTACTTC. It specifies CASSLVGSSYEQYF.

This clone appeared a single time. The J gene is TRBJ2-1, the V gene TRBV9; tentative D call: TRBD2 (5 bases). Per germline, CDR1 SGDLS and CDR2 YYNGEE. V lost 0 bases and J lost 8, with 12 bases in between. There are 14 residues in the CDR3. The CDR3 bases are TGTGCCAGCAGCGTAGATCCCCGGGAAGATGAGCAGTTCTTC. This sequence encodes CASSVDPREDEQFF.

This clone has just one count. V and J are TRBV7-9 and TRBJ2-1; TRBD1 is a possible D gene (6 bases). The CDR3 has 15 residues. V lost 5 bases and J 2 bases, leaving 13 bases between the germline ends. Germline CDR1 and CDR2: SEHNR and FQNEAQ (reference sequence). The CDR3 DNA follows: TGTGCCAGCAGCCTGACAGGTGGACCCTACAATGAGCAGTTCTTC. Translated, it gives CASSLTGGPYNEQFF.

This clone was found a few times. V is TRBV4-3 and J is TRBJ1-2; possibly TRBD1 for D (6 bases). V gave up 0 bases and J gave up 5 bases, with 13 bases separating them. Germline-derived CDR1 and CDR2 are LGHNA and YSLEER. This CDR3 contains 15 residues. The DNA of the CDR3 is TGCGCCAGCAGCCAAGAGAGGGGGTTAGGGTATGGCTACACCTTC. Its translation: CASSQERGLGYGYTF.

The chain links TRBV9 to TRBJ2-3; possibly TRBD2 for D (5 bases). CDR3 length equals 16 residues. Looked up from germline, CDR1 is SGDLS and CDR2 is YYNGEE. Trimming left V 2 bases short and J 0 bases short, with 13 bases between. CDR3 in amino acids: CASSVEGGQSTDTQYF. The CDR3 nucleotides read TGTGCCAGCAGCGTTGAAGGCGGGCAGAGCACAGATACGCAGTATTTT. Using reference TRBV9 and TRBJ2-3 for the parts outside the CDR3, the full variable domain is DSGVTQTPKHLITATGQRVTLRCSPRSGDLSVYWYQQSLDQGLQFLIQYYNGEERAKGNILERFSAQQFPDLHSELNLSSLELGDSALYFCASSVEGGQSTDTQYFGPGTRLTVL.

This clone was counted a few times. The chain is built from TRBV13 and TRBJ2-2; weak D call: TRBD2 (5 bases). CDR3 length equals 14 residues. V was shortened by 6 bases and J by 1 base, with 9 bases between the two germline ends. Germline V gives CDR1 PRHDT, CDR2 FYEKMQ (reference sequence). The CDR3 region is CASSVGGNTGELFF. In nucleotides, the CDR3 is TGTGCCAGCAGTGTAGGAGGGAACACCGGGGAGCTGTTTTTT.

This clone has more than one count but fewer than ten. V and J are TRBV14 and TRBJ1-1; 9 bases align to TRBD1. This CDR3 region has 16 residues. Per germline, CDR1 SGHDN and CDR2 FVKESK. The trim removed 4 bases at V and 2 bases at J, leaving 8 bases unmatched. CDR3 protein: CASSLRDRVTNTEAFF. As DNA, the CDR3 is TGTGCCAGCAGCCTTCGGGACAGGGTGACCAACACTGAAGCTTTCTTT.